Shown below are 23 T cell receptor beta chains from a single sample sequenced in a study of neoadjuvant anti-PD-1 for oral cavity cancer. Documented time point: after neoadjuvant nivolumab, at surgical resection. The assay was immunoSEQ multiplex PCR, and TCRdb's table has in-frame clones only and misses some. The sample contains over 25,000 clones, around four fifths of which appear only once. The sequencing used PBMCs, collected after nivolumab (anti-PD-1) treatment. These receptors were obtained from a person aged 40-85 years with oral cavity squamous cell carcinoma.

The chain is built from TRBV2 and TRBJ1-5, with D possibly matching TRBD1 (6 bases). Germline lookup yields CDR1 SNHLY and CDR2 FYNNEI. V lost 4 bases and J 7 bases, leaving 11 bases between the germline ends. CDR3 size: 13 residues. The CDR3 is CASSAEGGQPQHF. Written as DNA, the CDR3 is TGTGCCAGCAGTGCCGAGGGGGGCCAGCCCCAGCATTTT. Full variable domain (missing parts from reference TRBV2 and TRBJ1-5): EPEVTQTPSHQVTQMGQEVILRCVPISNHLYFYWYRQILGQKVEFLVSFYNNEISEKSEIFDDQFSVERPDGSNFTLKIRSTKLEDSAMYFCASSAEGGQPQHFGDGTRLSIL.

The chain combines TRBV5-4 with TRBJ1-2; 8 bases match TRBD1. The V segment lost 5 bases and the J segment 4 bases; nucleotides outside the gene matches: 7. This CDR3 is 14 amino acids long. Germline CDR1 SGHNT, CDR2 YYREEE (reference sequence). The CDR3 region has the DNA TGTGCCAGCAGTTCACCGGACAGGGTCTATGGCTACACCTTC. It is translated as CASSSPDRVYGYTF.

This clone occurred a few times. The gene calls are TRBV4-3 and TRBJ1-3, with D hard to call. Germline V gives CDR1 LGHNA, CDR2 YSLEER. V was cut by 2 bases and J by 0 bases, with 8 bases left in between. The CDR3 consists of 15 residues. The CDR3 DNA reads TGCGCCAGCAGCCAAAACGGTTACTCTGGAAACACCATATATTTT. Protein: CASSQNGYSGNTIYF.

The V call is TRBV6-1, the J call TRBJ1-1; unclear D gene. CDR1 MNHNS and CDR2 SASEGT come from the germline V gene. V was cut by 7 bases and J by 2 bases, with 5 bases left in between. The CDR3 covers 11 residues. In DNA form, the CDR3 reads TGTGCCAGCATCAAAAACACTGAAGCTTTCTTT. Translated, it gives CASIKNTEAFF.

The rearrangement uses TRBV18 and TRBJ2-2, with D unclear. This CDR3 region has 12 residues. Trimming pared 3 bases from V and 8 bases from J, leaving 7 bases between. Germline lookup yields CDR1 KGHSH and CDR2 LQKENI. Here the CDR3 DNA reads TGTGCCAGCTCACCGACTTTGGGGGAGCTGTTTTTT. It translates to CASSPTLGELFF.

In this sample, this clone turned up once. The V call is TRBV6-5, the J call TRBJ1-4; the D gene is possibly TRBD1 (6 bases). CDR3 length: 15 amino acids. Trimming shortened V by 5 bases and J by 8 bases, and 18 bases separated the two germline ends. Germline V gene sequence: CDR1 MNHEY, CDR2 SVGAGI. CDR3 loop: CASSPGARLGEKLFF. The DNA of the CDR3 is TGTGCCAGCAGTCCAGGGGCGAGGCTTGGAGAAAAACTGTTTTTT.

Comments on this clone: One end of the junction fails to match germline, which may point to a read error. The chain uses TRBV6-1 and TRBJ2-6; 10 bases align to TRBD1. CDR3 size: 18 residues. Germline CDR1 is MNHNS and CDR2 is SASEGT. DNA for the CDR3: TGTGCCAGCAGCGAAGACAGGGGGCTGTTGTCTGGGGCCAACGTCCTGACTTTC. Translating gives CASSEDRGLLSGANVLTF.

This chain links TRBV18 with TRBJ1-2; D perhaps matches TRBD1 (5 bases). The CDR3 covers 15 residues. The germline V gene encodes CDR1 KGHSH and CDR2 LQKENI. Between the trimmed V and J ends, which lost 3 bases and 4 bases, there was a span of 15 bases. CDR3 sequence: CASSPGQSLIYGYTF. In nucleotides, the CDR3 is TGTGCCAGCTCACCGGGGCAGAGTTTGATCTATGGCTACACCTTC.

The chain links TRBV7-2 to TRBJ2-1; D ambiguous. This CDR3 comprises 11 residues. V was cut by 5 bases and J by 6 bases, with 5 bases left in between. Germline assignment: CDR1 SGHTA and CDR2 FQGNSA. DNA for the CDR3: TGTGCCAGCAGCCCGGCCAATGAGCAGTTCTTC. It specifies CASSPANEQFF.

CDR3 sequence reads: CASSEGQGRSPQHF. The CDR3 DNA is TGTGCCAGCAGTGAAGGACAGGGGCGGTCGCCCCAGCATTTT. V and J are TRBV2 and TRBJ1-5; 8 bases line up with TRBD1. From germline, CDR1 is SNHLY and CDR2 FYNNEI. The CDR3 is 14 amino acids. After removal of 1 base from V and 9 bases from J, the junction contained 5 bases not matched to a gene.

The table lists this clone with a count of one. The V gene is TRBV5-1, the J gene TRBJ2-4; no reliable D call. Trimming took off 0 bases at V and 8 bases at J, with 15 bases between the two ends. Per the germline V gene, CDR1 is SGHRS and CDR2 is YFSETQ. The CDR3 totals 15 residues. Written as DNA, the CDR3 is TGCGCCAGCAGCTTGGGGGCCTTACGAACAGACATTCAGTACTTC. It is translated as CASSLGALRTDIQYF.

The chain employs TRBV5-1 and TRBJ2-1; TRBD2 agrees at 7 bases. Per germline, CDR1 SGHRS and CDR2 YFSETQ. The CDR3 is made up of 20 amino acids. V was clipped by 2 bases and J by 0 bases; unmatched bases: 17. The CDR3 is CASSFVGGTRGTNSYNEQFF. The DNA of the CDR3 is TGCGCCAGCAGCTTTGTGGGGGGGACCAGAGGCACCAACTCCTACAATGAGCAGTTCTTC.

The V and J genes are TRBV19 and TRBJ1-6; no clear D. Germline V CDR1 and CDR2: LNHDA, SQIVND (reference sequence). The V end lost 4 bases, the J end lost 7 bases, and 14 bases lay between the germline ends. The CDR3 sequence is 15 residues long. CDR3 DNA sequence: TGTGCCAGTAGTACGACGGCAGGTCAGAATTCACCCCTCCACTTT. Translating gives CASSTTAGQNSPLHF.

This chain joins TRBV11-2 and TRBJ2-1, with TRBD2 identical over 15 bases. The CDR3 spans 15 residues. Germline values: CDR1 SGHAT, CDR2 FQNNGV. The J segment lost 8 bases and the V segment lost 5 bases, leaving 4 bases of the junction unmatched. Here the CDR3 DNA reads TGTGCCAGCAGCGGCGGACTAGCGGGGGGGTATGAGCAGTTCTTC. This gives the protein CASSGGLAGGYEQFF.

The chain has TRBV2 and TRBJ2-6; D unresolved. CDR3 size: 15 residues. Germline V gene lookup returns CDR1 SNHLY and CDR2 FYNNEI. V lost 7 bases, J lost 0 bases, and 10 bases lay in between. The CDR3 nucleotides are TGTGCCAGCACCGCCACGACCTCTGGGGCCAACGTCCTGACTTTC. Amino acid sequence: CASTATTSGANVLTF.

The CDR3 region is CASSSNPQGHQETQYF. CDR3 in DNA: TGTGCCAGCAGTTCCAATCCGCAGGGGCACCAAGAGACCCAGTACTTC. The rearrangement uses TRBV6-5 and TRBJ2-5; perhaps TRBD1 as D (6 bases). The length of the CDR3 is 16 residues. The germline V gene encodes CDR1 MNHEY and CDR2 SVGAGI. The germline V and J ends were trimmed by 4 bases and 0 bases, with 15 bases remaining between them.

This chain connects TRBV19 to TRBJ1-2, with D maybe TRBD1 (5 bases). V lost 5 bases and J lost 0, with 13 bases in between. Germline V gene data show CDR1 as LNHDA and CDR2 as SQIVND (reference sequence). The CDR3 spans 15 residues. The CDR3 sequence: CASSPQGLTNYGYTF. The CDR3 DNA is TGTGCCAGTAGTCCCCAGGGATTAACTAACTATGGCTACACCTTC.

This chain uses TRBV10-3 with TRBJ2-2; 9 nucleotides line up with TRBD2. CDR1 is ENHRY, CDR2 SYGVKD, per germline. The CDR3 contains 14 residues. J was trimmed by 3 bases and V by 5 bases; bases with no gene match: 1. In DNA, the CDR3 is TGTGCCATCAGTACTAGCGGGTACACCGGGGAGCTGTTTTTT. Translating gives CAISTSGYTGELFF.

CDR3 sequence reads: CASSANPGLAGPHNEQFF. In DNA, the CDR3 is TGCGCCAGCAGCGCAAACCCTGGACTAGCGGGGCCCCACAATGAGCAGTTCTTC. The chain joins TRBV5-1 to TRBJ2-1; 12 positions agree with TRBD2. CDR3 length: 18 amino acids. CDR1 is SGHRS and CDR2 is YFSETQ in the germline V gene. Germline trimming cut 4 bases from V and 5 bases from J; bases unmatched to any gene: 13.

The chain recombines TRBV19 with TRBJ2-7, with D unclear. Germline-derived CDR1 and CDR2 are LNHDA and SQIVND (reference sequence). The V end was cut by 3 bases, the J end by 6 bases, with 12 bases between. This CDR3 region has 13 residues. CDR3 protein: CASSMLVSGEQYF. The CDR3 bases are TGTGCCAGTAGTATGTTGGTATCGGGCGAGCAGTACTTC.

This clone was detected only a few times. This chain links TRBV2 with TRBJ1-6; perhaps TRBD1 as D (5 bases). V shed 1 base and J shed 7 bases, with 11 bases lying between them. This CDR3 region has 15 residues. Germline V gives CDR1 SNHLY, CDR2 FYNNEI. The CDR3 sequence is CASSEDGTGNSPLHF. The CDR3 DNA reads as TGTGCCAGCAGTGAAGACGGGACCGGAAATTCACCCCTCCACTTT.

The rearrangement links TRBV5-5 to TRBJ1-1, with 8 bases matching TRBD1. There are 14 residues in the CDR3. Trimming took 2 bases from V and 1 from J; bases not matched to a gene: 1. The germline V gene has CDR1 SGHKS and CDR2 YYEKEE (reference sequence). The CDR3 DNA reads as TGTGCCAGCAGCTTTCAGGGGGCGAACACTGAAGCTTTCTTT. Its translation is CASSFQGANTEAFF.

Only a few counts were recorded for this clone. This chain connects TRBV6-1 to TRBJ1-5; D unresolved. The CDR3 contains 13 residues. Per the germline V gene, CDR1 is MNHNS and CDR2 is SASEGT. Here the CDR3 reads CAAMGYSNQPQHF. The DNA of the CDR3 is TGTGCGGCGATGGGATATAGCAATCAGCCCCAGCATTTT.